This T cell receptor (beta chain) was captured in a study of CD8 T cells in ankylosing spondylitis. The study, taken as a whole, reports: Made up of several highly homologous variants, a TCR beta motif appeared characteristic of ankylosing spondylitis blood. Reactive arthritis synovial fluid and blood were previously reported to contain some motif variants. Enrichment of disease-linked clones was reportedly significant in matched ankylosing spondylitis synovial fluid.

Germline V gene lookup returns CDR1 SGDLS and CDR2 YYNGEE. The CDR3 is 13 residues long. V was clipped by 8 bases and J by 1 base; unmatched bases: 2. Making the TCR beta libraries involved quantitative 5'-RACE with molecular barcodes. One entry per CDR3 protein, called by TCRdb with MiXCR from the 5' RACE reads. The sample yields 25,000 to 30,000 distinct CDR3 sequences, roughly 5.3% seen once. The count of this clonotype is one. What it binds is unknown. The TCR was taken from a female donor with ankylosing spondylitis or in good health (not recorded which). The specimen sequenced was blood, either unsorted or a sorted T cell fraction (not recorded which). The chain combines TRBV9 with TRBJ2-2, with 7 bases fitting TRBD1. In DNA form, the CDR3 reads TGTGCCAGTGACAGGGAGAACACCGGGGAGCTGTTTTTT. Amino acid sequence: CASDRENTGELFF.